Below, 25 T cell receptor beta chains from the same sample are listed, as sequenced in a study of early T cells in non-severe SARS-CoV-2 infection. TCRdb re-analysed the 5' RACE reads in MiXCR, keeping a single row per CDR3 protein. The table has roughly 93,000 distinct CDR3 sequences, roughly 14% seen once. Sequenced material: whole blood. Receptor source: an adult who was a healthcare worker with PCR-confirmed SARS-CoV-2 infection or an uninfected control (not recorded which).

The table lists this clonotype with many counts. This rearrangement joins TRBV6-1 to TRBJ1-6; the match to TRBD1 covers 7 bases. The ends lost 3 bases at V and 8 bases at J; junction bases unmatched: 10. The CDR3 contains 16 residues. Germline-derived CDR1 and CDR2 are MNHNS and SASEGT. CDR3 region: CASSENWTGRDSPLHF. In DNA, the CDR3 is TGTGCCAGCAGTGAGAATTGGACAGGTCGGGATTCACCCCTCCACTTT.

This clonotype was counted between two and nine times. The J gene is TRBJ1-2, the V gene TRBV5-5; D is ambiguous. The CDR3 totals 12 residues. Germline V gene lookup returns CDR1 SGHKS and CDR2 YYEKEE (reference sequence). V lost 4 bases and J 8 bases, leaving 12 bases between the germline ends. Here the CDR3 reads CASSPLLTGYTF. CDR3 in DNA: TGTGCCAGCAGCCCCTTACTTACCGGCTACACCTTC.

This clonotype was counted many times. The rearrangement links TRBV7-9 to TRBJ1-3; 8 bases are shared with TRBD1. The V gene's germline CDR1 is SEHNR and CDR2 FQNEAQ (reference sequence). The CDR3 loop spans 18 amino acids. Unmatched junction bases numbered 12, after V lost 5 bases and J lost 0 bases. The CDR3 DNA reads TGTGCCAGCAGCAGGATGACAGGGGACGCAGTCTCTGGAAACACCATATATTTT. Protein: CASSRMTGDAVSGNTIYF.

The CDR3 DNA is TGTGCCATCAGTGAGACGGGACAGGGGATTTACGAGCAGTACGTC. The encoded protein is CAISETGQGIYEQYV. V and J are TRBV10-3 and TRBJ2-7, with TRBD1 matching over 10 bases. The trim removed 2 bases at V and 4 bases at J, leaving 5 bases unmatched. Germline V lookup: CDR1 ENHRY, CDR2 SYGVKD. The CDR3 has 15 residues.

Only a few counts were recorded for this clonotype. This chain links TRBV27 with TRBJ2-3, with 10 bases matching TRBD1. CDR3 length: 16 amino acids. V lost 7 bases to trimming and J lost 3 bases; unmatched junction nucleotides: 10. Germline V gene data show CDR1 as MNHEY and CDR2 as SMNVEV (reference sequence). The CDR3 protein is CASKLYRDRGTDTQYF. The CDR3 DNA reads as TGTGCCAGCAAGTTATACCGGGACAGGGGAACAGATACGCAGTATTTT.

This clonotype was found many times. The gene calls are TRBV7-6 and TRBJ2-3; 10 nucleotides align to TRBD2. CDR1 and CDR2 from the germline V gene are SGHVS and FNYEAQ. The CDR3 runs to 15 residues. The V and J ends lost 0 bases and 6 bases, in that order; junction bases with no gene match: 3. DNA of the CDR3: TGTGCCAGCAGCTTAGCAGCGGGGGGGCGGGATACGCAGTATTTT. Its protein product is CASSLAAGGRDTQYF.

The sample holds many counts of this clonotype. This chain joins TRBV24-1 and TRBJ1-5; 10 bases line up with TRBD1. V gave up 3 bases and J gave up 7 bases; unmatched junction bases: 8. This CDR3 is built from 16 residues. CDR1 is KGHDR and CDR2 is SFDVKD in the germline V gene. The CDR3 sequence: CATSDPRQGARQPQHF. In nucleotides, the CDR3 is TGTGCCACCAGTGATCCTCGACAGGGGGCAAGACAGCCCCAGCATTTT.

The rearrangement uses TRBV7-6 and TRBJ2-5, with D maybe TRBD1 (5 bases). This CDR3 comprises 16 residues. The V end was cut by 1 base, the J end by 2 bases, with 14 bases between. CDR1 and CDR2 from the germline V gene are SGHVS and FNYEAQ. The CDR3 is CASSLGGDRLQETQYF. The CDR3 DNA reads TGTGCCAGCAGCTTAGGTGGAGACAGACTTCAAGAGACCCAGTACTTC.

The J gene is TRBJ2-3, the V gene TRBV9; D is ambiguous. The CDR3 spans 15 residues. V lost 0 bases and J 1 base, leaving 9 bases between the germline ends. The germline gives CDR1 SGDLS, CDR2 YYNGEE. As DNA, the CDR3 is TGTGCCAGCAGCGTAGAATCAGCAGGCACAGATACGCAGTATTTT. Translation: CASSVESAGTDTQYF.

The chain carries TRBV30 and TRBJ2-3; D might be TRBD1 (5 bases). Germline values: CDR1 GTSNPN, CDR2 SVGIG (reference sequence). Trimming left V 4 bases short and J 6 bases short, with 11 bases between. CDR3 length equals 12 residues. Written as DNA, the CDR3 is TGTGCCTGGACCCAGGGTTCTGATACGCAGTATTTT. Protein sequence: CAWTQGSDTQYF.

In its sample, this clonotype was seen a few times. The chain uses TRBV27 and TRBJ1-5; D unclear. The CDR3 consists of 15 residues. Germline V gives CDR1 MNHEY, CDR2 SMNVEV (reference sequence). V was cut by 4 bases and J by 3 bases, with 13 bases left in between. The CDR3 is CASSSLRHANQPQHF. CDR3 DNA: TGTGCCAGCAGTTCCCTCCGACACGCCAATCAGCCCCAGCATTTT.

This clonotype was recorded many times. The J gene is TRBJ2-5, the V gene TRBV12-2; the tabulated D call, TRBD1, remains unverified against the DNA. TRBV12-2 is flagged as a pseudogene. This CDR3 comprises 16 residues. CDR3 region: CASRPKQRGPKETQYF. CDR3 DNA sequence: TGTGCAAGTCGCCCAAAGCAAAGGGGGCCAAAAGAGACCCAGTACTTC.

This clonotype has at least ten counts. The V call is TRBV7-2, the J call TRBJ2-1; 8 nucleotides line up with TRBD1. Trimming cost V 5 bases and J 2 bases; bases outside gene matches: 8. CDR3 size: 16 residues. Germline V lookup: CDR1 SGHTA, CDR2 FQGNSA. The CDR3 DNA follows: TGTGCCAGCAGCCCGGAGACAGGGGTCACCTACAATGAGCAGTTCTTC. This translates into CASSPETGVTYNEQFF.

There are a few counts of this clonotype. The genes are TRBV6-5 and TRBJ2-1; 12 bases agree with TRBD2. Trimming cost V 5 bases and J 12 bases; bases outside gene matches: 8. The CDR3 is 14 residues long. Germline assignment: CDR1 MNHEY and CDR2 SVGAGI. The CDR3 DNA follows: TGTGCCAGCAGTGAGACTAGCGGGGGTTTGTGGCAGTTCTTC. This translates into CASSETSGGLWQFF.

This clonotype was observed at least ten times. The genes are TRBV19 and TRBJ2-3; no clear D. V was pared by 5 bases and J by 0 bases, with 12 bases between. The length of the CDR3 is 15 residues. CDR1 is LNHDA and CDR2 is SQIVND in the germline V gene (reference sequence). CDR3 DNA: TGTGCCAGTAGTCGGAGAGCAGGCAGCACAGATACGCAGTATTTT. Residues: CASSRRAGSTDTQYF.

This clonotype has at least ten counts. The chain joins TRBV11-2 to TRBJ1-1; 9 bases are shared with TRBD1. CDR1 and CDR2 from the germline V gene are SGHAT and FQNNGV. V lost 5 bases to trimming and J lost 7 bases; unmatched junction nucleotides: 5. The CDR3 extends over 13 amino acids. CDR3 amino acids: CASSTDRGVEAFF. The CDR3 DNA reads TGTGCCAGCAGCACGGACAGGGGAGTTGAAGCTTTCTTT.

The chain links TRBV11-3 to TRBJ2-2, with D possibly being TRBD1 or TRBD2 (5 bases each). V was cut by 1 base and J by 1 base, with 10 bases left in between. The CDR3 is made up of 16 amino acids. Germline values: CDR1 SGHNT, CDR2 YENEEA. The CDR3 nucleotides read TGTGCCAGCAGCTTAGGAGGGGTTGAGAACACCGGGGAGCTGTTTTTT. This translates into CASSLGGVENTGELFF.

In its sample, this clonotype was seen a few times. V and J are TRBV29-1 and TRBJ1-2; 9 bases map to TRBD1. Trimming at V came to 5 bases and at J to 4 bases, leaving 17 bases not matched to a gene. The CDR3 covers 17 residues. Germline CDR1 SQVTM, CDR2 ANQGSEA. In nucleotides, the CDR3 is TGCAGCGTTCCGGATCGAAGTGGGACAGGGTCGCCCTATGGCTACACCTTC. Residues: CSVPDRSGTGSPYGYTF.

This clonotype occurred many times. The genes are TRBV11-2 and TRBJ1-1; D not resolved. V was cut by 0 bases and J by 2 bases, with 13 bases left in between. From germline, CDR1 is SGHAT and CDR2 FQNNGV. CDR3 length: 16 amino acids. DNA for the CDR3: TGTGCCAGCAGCTTAGAGTCAGTCCTATTCAACACTGAAGCTTTCTTT. It specifies CASSLESVLFNTEAFF.

J is TRBJ1-2 and V is TRBV18, with D possibly TRBD1 on 5 matching bases. This CDR3 spans 15 amino acids. Per germline, CDR1 KGHSH and CDR2 LQKENI. Between the trimmed V and J ends, which lost 3 bases and 4 bases, there was a span of 15 bases. The DNA for the CDR3 is TGTGCCAGCTCACCCGCGGGACGGGGGGGCTATGGCTACACCTTC. This gives the protein CASSPAGRGGYGYTF.

In its sample, this clonotype was seen a few times. The chain uses TRBV2 and TRBJ2-1; tentatively, D is TRBD1 (6 bases). Germline CDR1 is SNHLY and CDR2 is FYNNEI. CDR3 size: 14 residues. V was trimmed by 3 bases and J by 12 bases, leaving 18 bases between them. This CDR3 is CASSDRGQSTSQFF. As DNA, the CDR3 is TGTGCCAGCAGTGACAGGGGTCAATCCACCTCGCAGTTCTTC. Variable domain in full (rest from reference TRBV2 and TRBJ2-1): EPEVTQTPSHQVTQMGQEVILRCVPISNHLYFYWYRQILGQKVEFLVSFYNNEISEKSEIFDDQFSVERPDGSNFTLKIRSTKLEDSAMYFCASSDRGQSTSQFFGPGTRLTVL.

In its sample, this clonotype was seen a few times. V gene TRBV2 combines with J gene TRBJ2-1; 11 bases match TRBD2. The CDR3 contains 12 residues. V was clipped by 5 bases and J by 15 bases; unmatched bases: 6. Germline V CDR1 and CDR2: SNHLY, FYNNEI. The CDR3 spells CASSMTSGVVFF. DNA for the CDR3: TGTGCCAGCAGTATGACTAGCGGGGTTGTGTTCTTC.

V is TRBV29-1 and J is TRBJ2-3; 7 bases align to TRBD1. Trimming at V came to 6 bases and at J to 2 bases, leaving 8 bases not matched to a gene. The length of the CDR3 is 14 residues. CDR1 SQVTM and CDR2 ANQGSEA come from the germline V gene. CDR3 residues: CSVKNRGDTDTQYF. The CDR3 bases are TGCAGCGTGAAAAACAGGGGAGACACAGATACGCAGTATTTT.

The J gene is TRBJ1-2, the V gene TRBV12-3 or TRBV12-4, with D uncertain. Trimming took 3 bases from V and 7 from J, leaving 6 bases between them. The CDR3 covers 11 residues. CDR3 sequence (DNA): TGTGCCAGCAGTTTGGCGGGTGGCTACACCTTC. Amino acid sequence: CASSLAGGYTF.

This clonotype showed up many times. The V gene is TRBV12-3 or TRBV12-4, the J gene TRBJ1-1, with D uncertain. The CDR3 has 14 amino acids. Trimming removed 5 bases from V and 1 base from J, with 11 bases in between. CDR3 sequence: CASSETRWNTEAFF. The CDR3 nucleotides are TGTGCCAGCAGTGAAACCAGGTGGAACACTGAAGCTTTCTTT.